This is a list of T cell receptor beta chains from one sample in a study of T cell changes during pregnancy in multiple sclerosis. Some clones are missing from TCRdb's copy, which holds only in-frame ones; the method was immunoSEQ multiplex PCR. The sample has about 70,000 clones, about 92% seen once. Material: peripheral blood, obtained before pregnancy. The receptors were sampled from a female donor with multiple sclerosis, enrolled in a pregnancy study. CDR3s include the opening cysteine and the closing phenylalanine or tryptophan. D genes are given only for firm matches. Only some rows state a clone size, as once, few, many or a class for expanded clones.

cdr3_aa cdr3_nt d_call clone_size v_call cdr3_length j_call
CASSFTSGRATGELFF TGTGCCAGCAGCTTTACTAGCGGGAGGGCCACCGGGGAGCTGTTTTTT TRBD2 - TRBV11-3 16 TRBJ2-2
CASSLRPVLTGANVLTF TGTGCCAGCAGCTTGCGGCCAGTCCTTACTGGGGCCAACGTCCTGACTTTC - - TRBV7-9 17 TRBJ2-6
CASSYSRQRGYTF TGTGCCAGCAGTTACTCACGGCAGCGAGGATACACCTTC - - TRBV6-5 13 TRBJ1-2
CAIGDGEREGNEQFF TGTGCCATCGGAGATGGGGAGCGGGAGGGGAATGAGCAGTTCTTC TRBD2 - TRBV10-3 15 TRBJ2-1
CASSQTTSGSNVQYF TGTGCCAGCAGCCAAACTACTAGCGGGAGTAACGTGCAGTATTTT TRBD2 - TRBV4-2 15 TRBJ2-3
CASSRWSSTDTQYF TGTGCCAGCAGCCGTTGGAGTAGTACGGATACGCAGTATTTT - - TRBV28 14 TRBJ2-3
CASRLWDRAEKLFF TGTGCCAGTAGATTATGGGACAGGGCTGAAAAACTGTTTTTT TRBD1 once TRBV19 14 TRBJ1-4
CASSPGGSGSEQFF TGTGCCAGCAGCCCTGGCGGGAGTGGGAGTGAGCAGTTCTTC TRBD2 - TRBV7-3 14 TRBJ2-1
CASSFGTDYGYTF TGCGCCAGCAGCTTTGGGACAGACTATGGCTACACCTTC TRBD1 once TRBV5-1 13 TRBJ1-2
CAWSGKDTQYF TGTGCCTGGAGCGGGAAAGATACGCAGTATTTT - - TRBV30 11 TRBJ2-3
CASSLQTGPFSGNTIYF TGCGCCAGCAGCCTCCAGACAGGCCCCTTCTCTGGAAACACCATATATTTT - - TRBV5-1 17 TRBJ1-3
CASSPSGLLEQYF TGTGCCAGCAGCCCTAGCGGGCTACTCGAGCAGTACTTC TRBD2 - TRBV7-2 13 TRBJ2-7
CASSQVGTSNEQFF TGCGCCAGCAGCCAAGTAGGGACTTCCAATGAGCAGTTCTTC - - TRBV4-3 14 TRBJ2-1
CASSRGLAGPDTQYF TGTGCCAGCAGCAGGGGACTAGCGGGACCAGATACGCAGTATTTT TRBD2 - TRBV7-3 15 TRBJ2-3
CASSQVVGAGNTIYF TGTGCCAGCAGCCAAGTAGTCGGGGCTGGAAACACCATATATTTT - once TRBV4-2 15 TRBJ1-3
CSVESREATNEKLFF TGCAGCGTTGAATCGCGGGAGGCAACTAATGAAAAACTGTTTTTT - - TRBV29-1 15 TRBJ1-4
CASSRLWEGRLEQYF TGTGCCAGCAGCCGCCTATGGGAGGGCCGTCTTGAGCAGTACTTC TRBD2 - TRBV7-6 15 TRBJ2-7
CASRGLAGNTGELFF TGTGCCAGCAGAGGACTAGCGGGGAACACCGGGGAGCTGTTTTTT TRBD2 once TRBV27 15 TRBJ2-2
CASSSGQGYYYEQYF TGCGCCAGCAGTTCGGGACAGGGGTACTACTACGAGCAGTACTTC TRBD1 - TRBV5-1 15 TRBJ2-7
CASSPLGLAGALLSYEQYF TGTGCCAGTAGTCCCCTTGGTCTAGCGGGAGCCCTCCTCTCCTACGAGCAGTACTTC TRBD2 once TRBV19 19 TRBJ2-7
CASSNRDSIISSYEQYF TGTGCCAGCAGTAACCGGGACAGCATAATTTCCTCCTACGAGCAGTACTTC TRBD1 - TRBV7-9 17 TRBJ2-7
CASSFRSSYEQYF TGTGCCAGCAGCTTCAGAAGTTCCTACGAGCAGTACTTC - - TRBV5-6 13 TRBJ2-7
CATSILAGGYEQYF TGTGCCACCAGCATACTAGCGGGAGGTTACGAGCAGTACTTC TRBD2 - TRBV15 14 TRBJ2-7
CASSTTNTYEQYF TGTGCCAGCAGCACGACAAACACCTACGAGCAGTACTTC - once TRBV7-6 13 TRBJ2-7
CASSPRDRGEQFF TGTGCCAGTAGTCCCCGGGACAGGGGTGAGCAGTTCTTC TRBD1 - TRBV19 13 TRBJ2-1
CASSYLWGRERNTEAFF TGCGCCAGCAGCTATTTATGGGGGAGGGAGAGGAACACTGAAGCTTTCTTT - - TRBV5-1 17 TRBJ1-1
CASRISTSGNGGELFF TGTGCCAGCAGAATAAGTACTAGCGGGAACGGCGGGGAGCTGTTTTTT TRBD2 - TRBV7-2 16 TRBJ2-2
CASSPQGSGQPQHF TGTGCCAGCTCTCCGCAGGGATCTGGGCAGCCCCAGCATTTT - - TRBV18 14 TRBJ1-5
CASSLRGSGITDTQYF TGTGCCAGCAGTTTACGAGGTAGCGGAATCACAGATACGCAGTATTTT - - TRBV27 16 TRBJ2-3
CASSLIQRGDYNEQFF TGTGCCAGCAGCTTAATCCAGCGGGGGGACTACAATGAGCAGTTCTTC TRBD2 - TRBV7-9 16 TRBJ2-1
CASSPGGRGNQPQHF TGCGCCAGCAGTCCAGGGGGCAGGGGCAATCAGCCCCAGCATTTT TRBD1 - TRBV5-1 15 TRBJ1-5
CASGRQLESYGYTF TGTGCCAGCGGAAGACAGTTAGAAAGCTATGGCTACACCTTC - - TRBV6-5 14 TRBJ1-2
CASSMFSGGNGETQYF TGTGCCAGTAGTATGTTCTCGGGGGGGAATGGGGAGACCCAGTACTTC TRBD2 - TRBV19 16 TRBJ2-5
CASSLSPSGSLSTGELFF TGTGCCAGCAGCTTAAGCCCTAGCGGGAGTTTAAGCACCGGGGAGCTGTTTTTT TRBD2 - TRBV7-3 18 TRBJ2-2
CASSRRQEYTEAFF TGTGCCAGTAGTCGTAGACAGGAGTACACTGAAGCTTTCTTT - medium-sized TRBV19 14 TRBJ1-1
CASKGRGGGKLFF TGTGCCAGCAAAGGCAGAGGAGGAGGAAAACTGTTTTTT - - TRBV28 13 TRBJ1-4
CASSLRGGNQPQHF TGTGCCAGCAGCTTGCGTGGAGGCAATCAGCCCCAGCATTTT - - TRBV5-6 14 TRBJ1-5
CASSRTSGSGETQYF TGTGCCAGCAGTCGGACTAGCGGGAGTGGCGAGACCCAGTACTTC TRBD2 - TRBV7-3 15 TRBJ2-5
CASSVEGTGVYDTQYF TGTGCCAGCAGCGTAGAAGGGACAGGGGTTTACGATACGCAGTATTTT TRBD1 - TRBV9 16 TRBJ2-3
CSAVLARPQFF TGCAGTGCTGTACTAGCGAGACCTCAGTTCTTC TRBD2 - TRBV20-1 11 TRBJ2-1
CASSQTGGGSGAYNEQFF TGCGCCAGCAGCCAAACCGGGGGGGGGAGCGGGGCTTACAATGAGCAGTTCTTC TRBD2 - TRBV4-1 18 TRBJ2-1
CASSPQGYNEQFF TGTGCCAGCAGCCCACAGGGGTACAATGAGCAGTTCTTC TRBD1 - TRBV5-4 13 TRBJ2-1
CASSVGTGGGNEQFF TGTGCCAGCAGTGTGGGGACAGGGGGCGGGAATGAGCAGTTCTTC TRBD1 once TRBV6-1 15 TRBJ2-1
CASSPIAGGIHTGELFF TGTGCCAGCAGCCCTATAGCGGGAGGGATACACACCGGGGAGCTGTTTTTT TRBD2 - TRBV28 17 TRBJ2-2